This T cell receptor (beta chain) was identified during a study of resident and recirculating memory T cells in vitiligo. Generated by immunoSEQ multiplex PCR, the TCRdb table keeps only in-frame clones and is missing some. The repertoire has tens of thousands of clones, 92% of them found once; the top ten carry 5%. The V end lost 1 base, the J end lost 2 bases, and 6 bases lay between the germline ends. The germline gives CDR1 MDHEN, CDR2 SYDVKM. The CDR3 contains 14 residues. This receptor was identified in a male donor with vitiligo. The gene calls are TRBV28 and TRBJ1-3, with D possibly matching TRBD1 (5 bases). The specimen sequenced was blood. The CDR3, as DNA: TGTGCCAGCAGTTTATTAGGGGCTGGAAACACCATATATTTT. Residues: CASSLLGAGNTIYF.